This is a list of T cell receptor beta chains from one sample in a study of T cells in Graves' hyperthyroidism and ophthalmopathy. TCRdb independently ran MiXCR on the multiplex PCR reads; one entry per CDR3 protein. This sample carries about 620,000 distinct CDR3 sequences, 15% to 20% of them seen once, and the ten largest clones take around 3.9%. The sequenced sample was blood. The receptors derive from a woman aged 25 to 39 with Graves' hyperthyroidism. CDR3s include the opening cysteine and the closing phenylalanine or tryptophan. The D gene is left open where the match is weak. The size entry is marked missing in some rows and otherwise reads once, few, many or a size class.

size | J | D | V | DNA | CDR3
few | TRBJ2-2 | - | TRBV5-5 | TGTGCCAGCAGCTTCGTGCAGAACACCGGGGAGCTGTTTTTT | CASSFVQNTGELFF
few | TRBJ1-2 | - | TRBV25-1 | TGTGCCAGCAGTGATCTTGGGGCCGCCTATGGCTACACCTTC | CASSDLGAAYGYTF
few | TRBJ1-1 | - | TRBV12-3/TRBV12-4 | TGTGCCAGCCAAACCTCAGGCCTCCGTGACGCTTTCTTT | CASQTSGLRDAFF
- | TRBJ2-7 | TRBD1 | TRBV9 | TGTGCCAGCACCCCAGGGACAGGAGTTTCCTACGAGCAGTACTTC | CASTPGTGVSYEQYF
few | TRBJ2-7 | - | TRBV29-1 | TGCAGCGTTGTGAGCAGCACCTACGAGCAGTACTTC | CSVVSSTYEQYF
once | TRBJ2-5 | TRBD1 | TRBV14 | TGTGCCAGCAGCCAACAGGGGGCGTTTGAGACCCAGTACTTC | CASSQQGAFETQYF
- | TRBJ2-7 | - | TRBV5-4 | TGTGCCAGCAGCTTGAGGGGGGTCCGTTCCCACGAGCAGTACTTC | CASSLRGVRSHEQYF
- | TRBJ2-1 | TRBD1 | TRBV4-2 | TGTGCCAGCAGCCAAGAGGGTGGGACAGGGACCCATGAGCAGTTCTTC | CASSQEGGTGTHEQFF
- | TRBJ2-2 | TRBD1 | TRBV28 | TGTGCCAGCAGCCTCACCGGGACAGGGATAGCCGGGGAGCTGTTTTTT | CASSLTGTGIAGELFF
- | TRBJ2-5 | - | TRBV20-1 | TGCAGTGCTCCCCCACTAGGCCGGCCAGAGACCCAGTACTTC | CSAPPLGRPETQYF
- | TRBJ2-5 | TRBD2 | TRBV6-1 | TGTGCCAGCAGTGTGGGATTACTAGCGGGCACCCAAGAGACCCAGTGCTTC | CASSVGLLAGTQETQCF
few | TRBJ2-1 | TRBD2 | TRBV6-1 | TGTGCCAGCAGCGTATCTAGAGCGGGAGTTGGTGAGCAGTTCTTC | CASSVSRAGVGEQFF
- | TRBJ2-3 | TRBD1 | TRBV6-1 | TGTGCCAGCAGTACCACGGGACAGGGGAGTGTTACGCAGTATTTT | CASSTTGQGSVTQYF
few | TRBJ1-2 | - | TRBV10-3 | TGTGCCATCACGGGATTTAACTATGGCTACACCTTC | CAITGFNYGYTF
few | TRBJ2-1 | TRBD2 | TRBV4-3 | TGCGCCAGCAGCCAAGGGCTAGCGGGACCCAATGAGCAGTTCTTC | CASSQGLAGPNEQFF
many | TRBJ2-1 | - | TRBV28 | TGTGCCAGCATCCCAGGGAGCTCCTACAATGAGCAGTTCTTC | CASIPGSSYNEQFF
many | TRBJ2-7 | - | TRBV7-2 | TGTGCCAGCAGCTTATCTTGGTCTGGCGAGCAGTACTTC | CASSLSWSGEQYF
- | TRBJ2-7 | TRBD1 | TRBV29-1 | TGCAGCGTTGGACCTATGGGACAGGGATACGAGCAGTACTTC | CSVGPMGQGYEQYF
many | TRBJ1-2 | TRBD1 | TRBV20-1 | TGCAGTGCTAGTGACAGGGGGCATGGCTACACCTTC | CSASDRGHGYTF
many | TRBJ1-5 | TRBD1 | TRBV12-5 | TGTGCTAGTGGTTTGGGACAGGGGGCTGGTCAGCCCCAGCATTTT | CASGLGQGAGQPQHF
- | TRBJ1-2 | - | TRBV20-1 | TGCAGTGCTAGGACAGTAAACTATGGCTACACCTTC | CSARTVNYGYTF
many | TRBJ2-3 | TRBD2 | TRBV7-8 | TGTGCCAGCGGTAGCGGGAGGGCAGATACGCAGTATTTT | CASGSGRADTQYF
many | TRBJ2-7 | TRBD1 | TRBV12-3/TRBV12-4 | TGTGCCAGCAGTTCATATGGGACAGGCTACTACGAGCAGTACTTC | CASSSYGTGYYEQYF
many | TRBJ2-3 | - | TRBV7-3 | TGTGCCAGCAGCGCCACAAGGGACGGATCCACAGATACGCAGTATTTT | CASSATRDGSTDTQYF
few | TRBJ1-1 | TRBD1 | TRBV20-1 | TGCAGTGCTAGTAGGGACAGCGTGAACACTGAAGCTTTCTTT | CSASRDSVNTEAFF
- | TRBJ1-6 | TRBD1 | TRBV3-1 | TGTGTCAGCAGCGACAGGGGGTATGAATCACCCCTCCACTTT | CVSSDRGYESPLHF
many | TRBJ2-7 | - | TRBV28 | TGTGCCAGCAGCGGGACACGGCTGCGCGAGCAGTACTTC | CASSGTRLREQYF
few | TRBJ1-3 | - | TRBV12-3/TRBV12-4 | TGTGCCAGCAGTCAACACACAGAAGACTCTGGAAACACCATATATTTT | CASSQHTEDSGNTIYF
many | TRBJ2-1 | TRBD2 | TRBV9 | TGTGCCAGCAGTGTTGGCGGGAGCGGAAATGAGCAGTTCTTC | CASSVGGSGNEQFF
- | TRBJ2-7 | TRBD2 | TRBV2 | TGTGCCAGCAGTGGGACTAGCGGGAGTCTCTACGAGCAGTACTTC | CASSGTSGSLYEQYF
few | TRBJ2-4 | TRBD2 | TRBV7-9 | TGTGCCAGCAGCCCAAACCTGGGACTAGCGGGGGGGAACATTCAGTACTTC | CASSPNLGLAGGNIQYF
- | TRBJ2-1 | - | TRBV20-1 | TGCAGTGCTCCAAATCTAGATAATGAGCAGTTCTTC | CSAPNLDNEQFF
many | TRBJ2-2 | - | TRBV18 | TGTGCCAGCTCGCCACAGGGTCCGAACACCGGGGAGCTGTTTTTT | CASSPQGPNTGELFF
many | TRBJ2-7 | TRBD1 | TRBV2 | TGTGCCAGCAGTGCCTTTCCACAGGGGATGGAGCAGTACTTC | CASSAFPQGMEQYF
many | TRBJ2-1 | TRBD2 | TRBV11-2 | TGTGCCAGCAGCGTGGGACTAGCCTACAATGTGGAGCAGTTCTTC | CASSVGLAYNVEQFF
many | TRBJ2-7 | - | TRBV27 | TGTGCCAGCAGTTTGAACTGGCAGTCCTACGAGCAGTACTTC | CASSLNWQSYEQYF
few | TRBJ1-1 | TRBD1 | TRBV5-1 | TGCGCCAGCAGCTTGGAGGCGGGACAGGGGTCAGAAGCTTTCTTT | CASSLEAGQGSEAFF
many | TRBJ2-7 | - | TRBV27 | TGTGCCACCCGTAATTTTGCAGGGCAACACGAGCAGTACTTC | CATRNFAGQHEQYF
- | TRBJ2-5 | - | TRBV19 | TGTGCCAGTAGTTCCCTGGACGTACAAGAGACCCAGTACTTC | CASSSLDVQETQYF
many | TRBJ2-1 | - | TRBV20-1 | TGCAGTGCTACCAAAGAGCGGGTGAATGAGCAGTTCTTC | CSATKERVNEQFF
- | TRBJ1-1 | TRBD1 | TRBV2 | TGTGCCAGCAGTGAAGCGCTTCCGGACAGGGGGCAAGTAGGCACTGAAGCTTTCTTT | CASSEALPDRGQVGTEAFF
many | TRBJ2-5 | - | TRBV29-1 | TGCAGCGTTGACCCGTCGGGGGAGACCCAGTACTTC | CSVDPSGETQYF